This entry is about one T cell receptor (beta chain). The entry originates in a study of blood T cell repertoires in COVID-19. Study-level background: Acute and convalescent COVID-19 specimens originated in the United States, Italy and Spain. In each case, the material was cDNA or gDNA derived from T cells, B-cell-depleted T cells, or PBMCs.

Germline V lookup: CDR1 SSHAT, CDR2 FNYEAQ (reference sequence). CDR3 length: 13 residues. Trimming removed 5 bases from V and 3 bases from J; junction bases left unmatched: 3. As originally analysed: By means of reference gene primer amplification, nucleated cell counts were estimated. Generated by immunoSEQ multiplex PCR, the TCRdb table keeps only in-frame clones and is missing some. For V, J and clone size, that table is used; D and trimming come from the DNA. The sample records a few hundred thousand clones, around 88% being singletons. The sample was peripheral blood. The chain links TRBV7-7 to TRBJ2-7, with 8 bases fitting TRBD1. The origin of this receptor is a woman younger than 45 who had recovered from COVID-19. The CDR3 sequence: CASSLDRGYEQYF. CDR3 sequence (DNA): TGTGCCAGCAGCCTCGACAGGGGCTACGAGCAGTACTTC.